This is a list of T cell receptor beta chains from one sample in a study of cytomegalovirus exposure and HLA in healthy donors. Clones were read by immunoSEQ multiplex PCR, and TCRdb kept only the in-frame ones, dropping some. The sample records 200,000 to 250,000 clones, approximately 83% being singletons. The specimen sequenced was PBMCs. The receptor set was obtained from a woman aged 25 to 39 in good health and CMV-seropositive. CDR3s include the opening cysteine and the closing phenylalanine or tryptophan. The order of the fields is J gene, D gene, clone size, V gene, CDR3 protein, CDR3 DNA. A D gene is named only where the DNA matches it firmly. The size of a clone is reported for some rows only, either as once, few or many, or as a class for expanded clones.

>TRBJ2-7|TRBD2|-|TRBV27
CASSLSGTSGSHEQYF
TGTGCCAGCAGTTTATCAGGGACTAGCGGGAGTCACGAGCAGTACTTC
>TRBJ2-1|TRBD1|-|TRBV13
CASSSTGLGLNEQFF
TGTGCCAGCAGCTCGACAGGGTTAGGACTCAATGAGCAGTTCTTC
>TRBJ2-3|TRBD1|-|TRBV29-1
CSAVPTGGAADTQYF
TGCAGCGCCGTCCCGACAGGGGGCGCGGCAGATACGCAGTATTTT
>TRBJ2-1|TRBD2|-|TRBV5-4
CASIIAGGSYNEQFF
TGTGCCAGCATCATAGCGGGAGGCTCCTACAATGAGCAGTTCTTC
>TRBJ2-7|-|-|TRBV18
CASSPPSGYEQYF
TGTGCCAGCTCACCACCGAGTGGCTACGAGCAGTACTTC
>TRBJ2-2|-|-|TRBV5-1
CASSRETGELFF
TGCGCCAGCAGTCGGGAGACCGGGGAGCTGTTTTTT
>TRBJ2-3|-|-|TRBV5-1
CASSLGRGTDTQYF
TGCGCCAGCAGCTTGGGGCGAGGCACAGATACGCAGTATTTT
>TRBJ1-1|-|-|TRBV2
CASPGVTEAFF
TGTGCCAGCCCCGGGGTCACTGAAGCTTTCTTT
>TRBJ1-2|-|-|TRBV30
CAWSAQTGGYTF
TGTGCCTGGAGTGCTCAAACAGGAGGCTACACCTTC
>TRBJ1-1|-|-|TRBV4-1
CASSPYTGLNTEAFF
TGCGCCAGCAGCCCCTATACAGGGCTGAACACTGAAGCTTTCTTT
>TRBJ2-7|-|-|TRBV7-9
CASSPGDQESYEQYF
TGTGCCAGCAGCCCGGGGGACCAGGAATCCTACGAGCAGTACTTC
>TRBJ2-1|-|-|TRBV2
CASKAESSYNEQFF
TGTGCCAGCAAGGCGGAAAGCTCCTACAATGAGCAGTTCTTC
>TRBJ2-7|TRBD1|once|TRBV6-5
CASKYNRGHEQYF
TGTGCCAGCAAATACAACAGGGGCCACGAGCAGTACTTC
>TRBJ2-7|-|few|TRBV10-1
CASSPGGHSYEQYF
TGCGCCAGCAGTCCAGGTGGGCACTCCTACGAGCAGTACTTC
>TRBJ2-1|TRBD2|-|TRBV2
CASGRASGDYNEQFF
TGTGCCAGCGGTCGGGCTAGCGGAGACTACAATGAGCAGTTCTTC
>TRBJ2-2|-|-|TRBV27
CASSYGGSNTGELFF
TGTGCCAGCAGTTACGGGGGTTCGAACACCGGGGAGCTGTTTTTT
>TRBJ2-3|-|-|TRBV9
CASSAGVRTDTQYF
TGTGCCAGCAGCGCGGGAGTGCGCACAGATACGCAGTATTTT
>TRBJ2-5|-|-|TRBV7-3
CASSLRDLSETQYF
TGTGCCAGCAGCTTAAGGGATTTATCGGAGACCCAGTACTTC
>TRBJ2-5|-|-|TRBV7-8
CASSPAGTGQETQYF
TGTGCCAGCTCCCCAGCGGGGACAGGTCAAGAGACCCAGTACTTC
>TRBJ1-4|-|-|TRBV28
CASSLARLEKLFF
TGTGCCAGCAGTCTAGCCCGGTTGGAAAAACTGTTTTTT
>TRBJ2-5|TRBD1|-|TRBV28
CATDDREETQYF
TGTGCCACCGACGACAGGGAAGAGACCCAGTACTTC
>TRBJ1-2|-|-|TRBV29-1
CSVETRTAYTF
TGCAGCGTTGAAACCCGGACAGCTTACACCTTC
>TRBJ1-1|TRBD1|-|TRBV6-1
CASSGTGGLNTEAFF
TGTGCCAGCAGTGGGACAGGGGGCTTGAACACTGAAGCTTTCTTT
>TRBJ1-2|-|-|TRBV14
CASSQDSGGSYGYTF
TGTGCCAGCAGCCAAGATTCTGGGGGAAGCTATGGCTACACCTTC
>TRBJ2-2|TRBD1|-|TRBV5-4
CASSLWDRGTGELFF
TGTGCCAGCAGCTTGTGGGACAGGGGCACCGGGGAGCTGTTTTTT
>TRBJ2-7|-|-|TRBV4-3
CASSPTLKAYEQYF
TGCGCCAGCAGCCCGACACTTAAAGCCTACGAGCAGTACTTC
>TRBJ2-7|-|-|TRBV28
CASSYGTPGYEQYF
TGTGCCAGCAGTTACGGGACACCGGGCTACGAGCAGTACTTC
>TRBJ1-1|-|-|TRBV2
CASGREEEAFF
TGTGCCAGCGGGCGGGAGGAAGAAGCTTTCTTT
>TRBJ2-6|-|-|TRBV2
CASSGRDTGANVLTF
TGTGCCAGCAGTGGAAGGGACACTGGGGCCAACGTCCTGACTTTC
>TRBJ2-2|-|-|TRBV27
CASSRNTGELFF
TGTGCCAGCAGTAGGAACACCGGGGAGCTGTTTTTT
>TRBJ2-7|TRBD2|-|TRBV2
CASSEGSSGSYEQYF
TGTGCCAGCAGCGAAGGGTCTAGCGGGAGCTACGAGCAGTACTTC
>TRBJ1-4|-|-|TRBV9
CASSAGKATNEKLFF
TGTGCCAGCAGCGCGGGCAAGGCGACTAATGAAAAACTGTTTTTT